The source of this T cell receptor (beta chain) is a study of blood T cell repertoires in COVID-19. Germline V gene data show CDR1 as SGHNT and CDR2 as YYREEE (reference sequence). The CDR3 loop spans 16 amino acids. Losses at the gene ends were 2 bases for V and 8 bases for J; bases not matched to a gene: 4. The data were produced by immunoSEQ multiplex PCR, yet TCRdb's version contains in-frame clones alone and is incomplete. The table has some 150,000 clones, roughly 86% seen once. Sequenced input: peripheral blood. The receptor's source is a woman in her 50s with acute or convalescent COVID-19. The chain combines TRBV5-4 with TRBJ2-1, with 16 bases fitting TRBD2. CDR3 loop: CASSLGTSGGADEQFF. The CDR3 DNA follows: TGTGCCAGCAGCTTAGGGACTAGCGGGGGGGCCGATGAGCAGTTCTTC.